The 3 T cell receptor beta chains given below trace back to one sample, sequenced in a study of response to subunit inactivated influenza vaccine. TCRdb called the RT-PCR reads again in MiXCR, with one record for every CDR3 protein. Found here are a few hundred thousand distinct CDR3 sequences, around 13% of them singletons; the top ten hold roughly 11%. Sequenced material: PBMCs from blood, taken less than 13 days after vaccination. The receptors come from a man aged 50-60 years who received an inactivated influenza vaccine.

This clonotype was observed at least ten times. This chain uses TRBV20-1 with TRBJ2-7, with D unclear. Trimming removed 1 base from V and 2 bases from J, with 6 bases in between. The CDR3 has 12 residues. In germline, CDR1 is DFQATT, CDR2 SNEGSKA (reference sequence). The CDR3 DNA reads as TGCAGTGCTAGAGTTCAGCCCTACGAGCAGTACTTC. Protein sequence: CSARVQPYEQYF.

This chain uses TRBV7-8 with TRBJ2-7; 8 bases match TRBD2. Germline values: CDR1 SGHVS, CDR2 FQNEAQ. The CDR3 extends over 17 amino acids. J lost 0 bases, V lost 1 base, and 8 bases had no gene match. This chain's CDR3 is CASSLGGGGGSSYEQYF. CDR3 nucleotide sequence: TGTGCCAGCAGCTTAGGAGGAGGCGGGGGGAGCTCCTACGAGCAGTACTTC.

This clonotype occurred a few times. The genes are TRBV6-2 or TRBV6-3 and TRBJ1-1; no firm D call. This CDR3 has 14 amino acids. Between the trimmed V and J ends, which lost 2 bases and 4 bases, there was a span of 11 bases. CDR1 and CDR2 from the germline V gene are MNHEY and SVGEGT. The CDR3 sequence is CASSYREIGTEAFF. The CDR3 DNA follows: TGTGCCAGCAGTTACAGGGAAATCGGCACTGAAGCTTTCTTT.